This TCR beta chain came from a study of blood T cell repertoires in COVID-19. For the study at large: There were acute and convalescent COVID-19 samples, and they came from the United States, Italy and Spain.

Under the authors' procedure: Nucleated cell counts were estimated from reference gene primer amplification. Clones were read by immunoSEQ multiplex PCR, and TCRdb kept only the in-frame ones, dropping some. V and J calls and clone size are those listed in that table; D and trimming were worked out from the DNA. The table shows some 260,000 clones, with 75% to 90% occurring only once. Participants' reported clinical history set cohort assignment. The CDR3 is 11 residues long. CDR1 and CDR2 (germline): LGHDT, YNNKEL (reference sequence). The V and J ends lost 3 bases and 12 bases respectively, with 9 bases between them.

This TCR was recovered from a woman in her 30s with acute COVID-19. The source material was PBMCs or T cells enriched from blood (not recorded which). The V and J genes are TRBV3-1 (or the pseudogene TRBV3-2) and TRBJ2-1; no reliable D call. CDR3 coding DNA: TGTGCCAGCAGCCATCAAGCGAGGCAGTTCTTC. Translation gives CASSHQARQFF.